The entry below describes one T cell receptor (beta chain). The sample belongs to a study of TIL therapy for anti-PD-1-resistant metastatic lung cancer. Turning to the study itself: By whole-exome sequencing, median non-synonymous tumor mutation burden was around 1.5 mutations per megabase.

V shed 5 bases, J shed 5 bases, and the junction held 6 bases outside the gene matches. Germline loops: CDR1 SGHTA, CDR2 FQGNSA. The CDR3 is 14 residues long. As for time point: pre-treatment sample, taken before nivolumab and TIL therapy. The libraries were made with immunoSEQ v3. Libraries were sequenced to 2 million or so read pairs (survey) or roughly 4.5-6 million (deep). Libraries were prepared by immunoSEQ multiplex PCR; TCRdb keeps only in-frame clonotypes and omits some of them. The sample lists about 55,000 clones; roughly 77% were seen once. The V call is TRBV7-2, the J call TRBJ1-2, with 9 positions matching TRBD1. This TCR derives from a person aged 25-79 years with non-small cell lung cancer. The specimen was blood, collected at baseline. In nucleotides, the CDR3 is TGTGCCAGCAGCCCCGGACAGGGGACGTATGGCTACACCTTC. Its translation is CASSPGQGTYGYTF.